This T cell receptor (beta chain) derives from a study of CD8+ T cells in alopecia areata. Both peripheral blood and punch biopsies of lesional scalp skin were obtained from patients who had alopecia areata. Between the trimmed V and J ends, which lost 6 bases and 4 bases, there was a span of 9 bases. This CDR3 comprises 12 residues. Looked up from germline, CDR1 is SGHTA and CDR2 is FQGNSA. RNA extraction and reverse transcription yielded cDNA as sequencing template. The repertoire was sequenced with immunoSEQ multiplex PCR; TCRdb's copy has only in-frame clones and lacks some. The data hold 90,000 to 150,000 clones, with approximately 38% observed a single time.

This sequence originates from a human donor with alopecia areata. The rearrangement links TRBV7-2 to TRBJ2-5, with D unresolved. The sequencing sample was made of CD4+ T cells sorted from blood. In nucleotides, the CDR3 is TGTGCCAGCAGTTCCTACCGAGAGACCCAGTACTTC. Translation gives CASSSYRETQYF.